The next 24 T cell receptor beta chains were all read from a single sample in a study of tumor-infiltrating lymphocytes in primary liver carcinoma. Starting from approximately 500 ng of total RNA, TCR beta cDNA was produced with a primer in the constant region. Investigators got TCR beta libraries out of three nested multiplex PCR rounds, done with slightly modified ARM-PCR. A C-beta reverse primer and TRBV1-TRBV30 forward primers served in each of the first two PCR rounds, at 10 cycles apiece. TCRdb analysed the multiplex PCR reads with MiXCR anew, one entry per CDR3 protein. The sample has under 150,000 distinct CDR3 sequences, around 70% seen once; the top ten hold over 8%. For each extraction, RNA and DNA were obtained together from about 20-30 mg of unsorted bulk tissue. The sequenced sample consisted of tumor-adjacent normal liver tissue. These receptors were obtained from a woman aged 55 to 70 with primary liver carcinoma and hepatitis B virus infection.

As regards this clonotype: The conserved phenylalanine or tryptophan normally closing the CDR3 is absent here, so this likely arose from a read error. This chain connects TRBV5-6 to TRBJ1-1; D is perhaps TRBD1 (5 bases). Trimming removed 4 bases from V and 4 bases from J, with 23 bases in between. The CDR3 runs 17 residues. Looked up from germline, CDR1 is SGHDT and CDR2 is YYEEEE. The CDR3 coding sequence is TGTGCCAGCAGCCAGTCCCGGGACGGTGCACGGGGCACTGAAGCTTTCCTT. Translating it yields CASSQSRDGARGTEAFL.

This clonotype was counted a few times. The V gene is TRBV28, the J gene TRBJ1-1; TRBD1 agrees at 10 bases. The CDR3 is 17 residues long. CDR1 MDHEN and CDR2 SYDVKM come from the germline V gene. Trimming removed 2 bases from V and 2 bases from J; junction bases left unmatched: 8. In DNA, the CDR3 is TGTGCCAGCAGTTTACCCCAGGGACAGGGGATTAACACTGAAGCTTTCTTT. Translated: CASSLPQGQGINTEAFF.

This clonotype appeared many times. The CDR3 here is CSSSVDGPGYGYTF. The CDR3 DNA sequence: TGCAGCTCGTCGGTAGACGGTCCGGGCTATGGCTACACCTTC. The chain joins TRBV29-1 to TRBJ1-2; no clear D gene. The germline CDR1 and CDR2 sequences are SQVTM and ANQGSEA. The CDR3 is 14 amino acids. The V gene lost 8 bases and the J gene lost 4 bases, with 20 bases spanning the gap.

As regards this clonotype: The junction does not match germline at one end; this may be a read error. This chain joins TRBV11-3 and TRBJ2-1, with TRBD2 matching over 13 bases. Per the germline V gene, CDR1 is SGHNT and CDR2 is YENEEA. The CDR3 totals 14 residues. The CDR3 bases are TGTGTCAGCAGCCTGGGACTAGCGGGAATTGAGCAGTTCTTC. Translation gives CVSSLGLAGIEQFF.

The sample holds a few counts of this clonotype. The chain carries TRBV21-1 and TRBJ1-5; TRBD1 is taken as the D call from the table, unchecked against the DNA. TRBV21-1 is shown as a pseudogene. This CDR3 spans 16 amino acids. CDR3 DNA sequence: TGTGCCAGCAAGGACAGGGCCAGGAATAGCAATCAGCCCCAGCATTTT. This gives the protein CASKDRARNSNQPQHF.

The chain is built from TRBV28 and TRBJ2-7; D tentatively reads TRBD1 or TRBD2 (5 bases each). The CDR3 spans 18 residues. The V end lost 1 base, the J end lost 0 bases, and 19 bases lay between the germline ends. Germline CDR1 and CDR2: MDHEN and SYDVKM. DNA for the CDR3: TGTGCCAGCAGTTTATCGCGAACTTGGGACGGGGCCTCCTACGAGCAGTACTTC. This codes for CASSLSRTWDGASYEQYF.

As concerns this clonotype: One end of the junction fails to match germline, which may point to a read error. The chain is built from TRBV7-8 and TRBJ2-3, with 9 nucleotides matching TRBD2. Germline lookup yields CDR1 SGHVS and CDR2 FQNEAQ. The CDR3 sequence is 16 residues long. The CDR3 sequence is CASSSLAGTLTGTQYF. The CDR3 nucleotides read TGTGCCAGCAGCTCGCTAGCGGGAACATTGACAGGTACGCAGTATTTT.

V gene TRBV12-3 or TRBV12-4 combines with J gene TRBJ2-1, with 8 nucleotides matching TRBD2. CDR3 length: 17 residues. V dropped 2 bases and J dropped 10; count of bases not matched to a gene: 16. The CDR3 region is CASSLFVGTSGQREQFF. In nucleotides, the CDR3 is TGTGCCAGCAGTTTATTCGTCGGGACTAGTGGTCAGCGGGAGCAGTTCTTC.

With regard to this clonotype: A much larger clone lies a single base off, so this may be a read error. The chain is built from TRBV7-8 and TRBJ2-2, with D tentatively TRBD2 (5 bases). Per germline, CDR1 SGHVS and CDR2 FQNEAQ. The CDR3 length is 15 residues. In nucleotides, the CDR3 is TGTGCCAGCAGCTTAGAGAGTGGGCGCGCCGGGGAGCTGTTATTT. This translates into CASSLESGRAGELLF.

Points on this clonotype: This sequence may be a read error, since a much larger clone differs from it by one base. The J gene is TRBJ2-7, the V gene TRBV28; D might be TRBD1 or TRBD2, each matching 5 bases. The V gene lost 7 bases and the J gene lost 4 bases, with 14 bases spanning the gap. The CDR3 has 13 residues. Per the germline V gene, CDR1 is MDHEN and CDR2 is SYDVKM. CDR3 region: CASMTGAIYEQYF. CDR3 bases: TGTGCCAGCATGACCGGGGCGATATACGAGCAGTACTTC.

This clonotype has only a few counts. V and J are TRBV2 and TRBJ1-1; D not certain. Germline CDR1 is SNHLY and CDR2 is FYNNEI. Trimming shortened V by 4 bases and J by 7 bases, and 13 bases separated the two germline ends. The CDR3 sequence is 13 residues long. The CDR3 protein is CASSGGLWGEAFF. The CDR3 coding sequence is TGTGCCAGCAGTGGAGGCCTTTGGGGTGAAGCTTTCTTT.

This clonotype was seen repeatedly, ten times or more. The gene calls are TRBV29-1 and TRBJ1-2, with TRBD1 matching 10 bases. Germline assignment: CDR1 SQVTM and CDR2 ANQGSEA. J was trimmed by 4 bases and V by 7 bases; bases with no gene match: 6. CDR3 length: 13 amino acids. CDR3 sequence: CSALRDRGYGYTF. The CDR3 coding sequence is TGCAGCGCCCTCCGGGACAGGGGCTATGGCTACACCTTC.

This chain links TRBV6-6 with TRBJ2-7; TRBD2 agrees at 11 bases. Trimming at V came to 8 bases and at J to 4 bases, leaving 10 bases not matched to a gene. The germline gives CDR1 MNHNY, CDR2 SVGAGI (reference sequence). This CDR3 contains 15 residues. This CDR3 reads CASGPGLAVKYEQYF. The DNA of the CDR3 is TGTGCCAGCGGACCGGGACTAGCGGTAAAGTACGAGCAGTACTTC.

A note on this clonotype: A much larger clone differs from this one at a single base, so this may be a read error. CDR3 loop: CASSLCAMGTNEKLFF. CDR3 bases: TGCGCCAGCAGCCTCTGTGCGATGGGAACTAATGAAAAACTGTTTTTT. The chain employs TRBV5-1 and TRBJ1-4; D gene unclear. CDR1 is SGHRS, CDR2 YFSETQ, per germline. Trimming took off 4 bases at V and 1 base at J, with 14 bases between the two ends. The CDR3 is made up of 16 amino acids.

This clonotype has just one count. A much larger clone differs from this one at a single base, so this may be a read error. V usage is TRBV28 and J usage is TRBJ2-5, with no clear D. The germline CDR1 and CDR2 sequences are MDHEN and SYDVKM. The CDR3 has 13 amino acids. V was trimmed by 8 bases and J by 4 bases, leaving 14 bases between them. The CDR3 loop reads CASVTGRPETQYF. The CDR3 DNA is TGTGCCAGCGTCACGGGCAGGCCAGAGACCCAGTACTTC.

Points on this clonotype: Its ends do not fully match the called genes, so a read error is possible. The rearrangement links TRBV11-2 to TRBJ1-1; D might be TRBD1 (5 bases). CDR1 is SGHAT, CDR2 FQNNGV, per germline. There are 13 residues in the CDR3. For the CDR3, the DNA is TGTGCCAGCAGCTTTGAGTCGGGGGGTGAAGCTTTCTTC. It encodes CASSFESGGEAFF.

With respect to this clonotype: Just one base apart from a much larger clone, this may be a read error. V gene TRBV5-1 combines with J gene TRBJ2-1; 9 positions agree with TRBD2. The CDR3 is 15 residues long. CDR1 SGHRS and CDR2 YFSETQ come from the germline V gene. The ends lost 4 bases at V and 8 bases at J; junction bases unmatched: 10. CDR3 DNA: TGCGCCAGCAGCCGGATGGCGGGAGGGCCCGATGAGCAGTTCTTC. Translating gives CASSRMAGGPDEQFF.

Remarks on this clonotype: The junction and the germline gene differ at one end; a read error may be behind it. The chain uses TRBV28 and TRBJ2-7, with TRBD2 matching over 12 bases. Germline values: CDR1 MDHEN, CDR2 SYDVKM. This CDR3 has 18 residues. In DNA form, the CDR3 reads TGTACCAGCAGTTTCGTCCTGACTAGCGGGAGCCCGAAATACGGGCAGTACTTC. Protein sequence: CTSSFVLTSGSPKYGQYF.

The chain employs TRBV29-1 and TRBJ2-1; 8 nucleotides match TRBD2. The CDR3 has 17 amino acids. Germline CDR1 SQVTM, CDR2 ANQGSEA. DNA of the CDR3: TGCTGCATTGAAGGGGTCGGGGGGGAGAGCCCCTACAATGAGCAGTTCTTC. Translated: CCIEGVGGESPYNEQFF.

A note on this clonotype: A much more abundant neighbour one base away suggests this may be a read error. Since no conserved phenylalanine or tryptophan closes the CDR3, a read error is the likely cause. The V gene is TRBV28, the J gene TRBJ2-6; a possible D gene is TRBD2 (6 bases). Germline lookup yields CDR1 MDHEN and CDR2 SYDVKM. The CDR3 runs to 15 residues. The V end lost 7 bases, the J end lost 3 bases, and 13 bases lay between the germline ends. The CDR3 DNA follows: TGTGCCAGCACCCTCGGGGGTGGTGGGGCCAACGTCCTGACTATC. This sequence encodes CASTLGGGGANVLTI.

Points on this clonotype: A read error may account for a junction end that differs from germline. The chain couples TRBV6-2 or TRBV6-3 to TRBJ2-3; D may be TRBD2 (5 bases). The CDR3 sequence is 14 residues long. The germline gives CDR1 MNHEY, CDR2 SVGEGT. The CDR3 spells CASRNGKGTDTQYF. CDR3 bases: TGTGCGAGCAGGAACGGGAAGGGCACAGATACGCAGTATTTT.

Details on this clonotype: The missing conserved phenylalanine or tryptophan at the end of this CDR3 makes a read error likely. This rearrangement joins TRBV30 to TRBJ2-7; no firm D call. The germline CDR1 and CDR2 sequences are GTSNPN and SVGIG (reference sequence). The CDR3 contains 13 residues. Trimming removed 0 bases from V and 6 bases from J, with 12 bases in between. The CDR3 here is CAWSVWPTGEQYL. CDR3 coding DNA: TGTGCCTGGAGTGTATGGCCCACGGGCGAGCAGTACTTG.

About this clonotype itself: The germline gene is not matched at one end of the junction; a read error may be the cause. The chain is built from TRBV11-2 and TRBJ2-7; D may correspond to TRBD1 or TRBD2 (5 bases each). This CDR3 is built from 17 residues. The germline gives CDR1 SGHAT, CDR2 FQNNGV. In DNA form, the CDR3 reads TGTGCCAGCGGCCCCCCAGAGGGCAGGGTAGGGAACTACGAGCAGCACTTC. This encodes CASGPPEGRVGNYEQHF.

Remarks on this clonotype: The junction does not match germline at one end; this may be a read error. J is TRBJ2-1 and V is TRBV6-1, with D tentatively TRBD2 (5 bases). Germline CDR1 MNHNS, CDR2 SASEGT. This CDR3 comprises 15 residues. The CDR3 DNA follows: TGTGACAGCAACCCCCGAGGGTCGAACTACAATGAGCAGTTCTTC. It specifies CDSNPRGSNYNEQFF.